This TCR beta chain was documented in a study of blood T cell repertoires in COVID-19 (dated by TCRdb to the early 2020s). With regard to the full study: Samples covering the acute and convalescent phases of COVID-19 were provided by collaborators in the United States, Italy and Spain. The material from the prospective study consisted of cDNA or gDNA derived from T cells, B-cell-depleted T cells, or PBMCs. The dataset comprised deeply sampled blood TCRbeta repertoires from subjects exposed to, actively infected with, or recovered from COVID-19. A freely available public database, intended as a resource for researchers studying the immune response to SARS-CoV-2, is where the repertoires were released. The samples were drawn from two sources: the first 160 participants of the ongoing ImmuneRACE study, and 1,200 or so subjects contributed by 6 global collaborators. Nearly every sample came with metadata listing a de-identified subject ID, COVID-19 status, age in years and sex. Where available, HLA class I and class II types were taken from metadata supplied by the sample provider and were not determined by assay-based typing. What the authors observed across the whole study: The quantity of clinical and demographic metadata differed by source and by participant and was supplied without curation.

As to this clone: What antigen it recognizes has not been identified. No base qualities exist here, and no much larger clone lies one base off it.

Based on the germline V gene (reference sequence), the CDR1 and CDR2 sequences are LNHDA and SQIVND. V lost 6 bases and J lost 6 bases; the stretch between them is 24 bases long. The CDR3, from cysteine to phenylalanine, totals 16 residues. Only CDR3 DNA is held: 48 bases, read in frame from base 1. Collaborating institutions collected whole blood in K2EDTA tubes following their own protocols. Collaborator samples were shipped for TCRbeta analysis as frozen whole blood, isolated PBMCs, or DNA extracted from either sample type. TCRbeta CDR3 regions were amplified from genomic DNA by means of the immunoSEQ Assay, a bias-controlled multiplex PCR. The authors' analysis ran thus. The number of nucleated cells in each sample was estimated from the amplification of reference gene primers within the assay. To quantify the absolute abundance of each unique TCRbeta CDR3 rearrangement, sequence reads were collapsed and filtered. Productive Simpson clonality was computed per sample as the square root of Simpson's diversity index over productive rearrangements. TCRdb stores this immuneACCESS table with in-frame sequences only. Part of the clones is absent; in the studies checked, under half of the shortfall reflects unresolved V genes, and no reason is known for the rest. V, J and clone size are taken as reported in that table, and D and trimming were inferred from the DNA itself. This sample is represented by 140,000 to 150,000 clones; over 80% of them were singletons. The top ten constitute around 6.1% of the sample.

Sequenced material: peripheral blood. The clonotype originates from an elderly man with acute or convalescent COVID-19. The chain couples TRBV19 to TRBJ2-7; matching of 6 bases hints at TRBD2 as the D gene. The CDR3 reads CASSLFGGTKSGEQYF. The sequenced DNA is TGTGCCAGTAGCCTCTTCGGCGGGACCAAGTCGGGCGAGCAGTACTTC.